This is a list of T cell receptor beta chains from one sample in a study. TCRdb reprocessed the RT-PCR reads via MiXCR and lists one record per CDR3 protein. The table lists around 700,000 distinct CDR3 sequences, 11% to 15% of them singletons. Input material: memory CD4+ T cells from blood. Every receptor here comes from a female donor in good health, serving as a healthy control. Each CDR3 is given with its conserved first and last residue. D genes are given only for firm matches. The listing skips clone size in some rows; elsewhere it reads once, few, many or a size class.

D	size	length	J	V	DNA	CDR3
TRBD1	-	13	TRBJ2-2	TRBV7-9	TGTGCTCCGGGACAGAGAAACACCGGGGAGCTGTTTTTT	CAPGQRNTGELFF
-	-	14	TRBJ1-6	TRBV12-3/TRBV12-4	TGTGCCAGCACCTCCTTACAGGCGAATTTGGCCCTCCACTTT	CASTSLQANLALHF
TRBD2	many	15	TRBJ2-1	TRBV7-3	TGTGCCAGCAGCGTGACTAGCGGGAGACCCGATGAGCAGTTCTTC	CASSVTSGRPDEQFF
-	few	13	TRBJ1-1	TRBV27	TGTGCCAGCAGTTTAGATGCAGTGAGTGAAGCTTTCTTT	CASSLDAVSEAFF
-	many	12	TRBJ2-5	TRBV7-2	TGTGCCAGCAGCTTAGAACAGGCCGGGCAGTACTTC	CASSLEQAGQYF
-	many	11	TRBJ2-7	TRBV12-3/TRBV12-4	TGTGCCAGCGGCTCCCTTTACGAGCAGTACTTC	CASGSLYEQYF
-	few	14	TRBJ2-7	TRBV5-1	TGCGCCAGCAGCTGGAGTCAGAGCTCCTACGAGCAGTACTTC	CASSWSQSSYEQYF
-	few	14	TRBJ2-3	TRBV20-1	TGCAGCATAAAAAAGACTACCGGTCTAGATACGCAGTATTTT	CSIKKTTGLDTQYF
-	few	15	TRBJ2-2	TRBV4-3	TGCGCCAGCAGCACAGGGTTTCTGGACACCGGGGAGCTGTTTTTT	CASSTGFLDTGELFF
-	-	15	TRBJ1-2	TRBV28	TGTGCCAGCAGTTCCCCGGTCTCCGGGACTGATGGCTACACCTTC	CASSSPVSGTDGYTF
-	-	15	TRBJ2-1	TRBV11-2	TGTGCCAGCATCCCAGGGGGGGGCTCCTACAATGAGCAGTTCTTC	CASIPGGGSYNEQFF
-	few	15	TRBJ1-5	TRBV20-1	TGCAGTGCTAGAGAGACGAAGGGTAGCAATCAGCCCCAGCATTTT	CSARETKGSNQPQHF
-	few	16	TRBJ2-7	TRBV7-6	TGTGCCAGCAGCTTAGCCCACGGGGCTCAAGGAAACGAGCAGTACTTC	CASSLAHGAQGNEQYF
TRBD1	few	13	TRBJ2-2	TRBV6-5	TGTGCCACCTTGACAGGGGCTGGCGGGGAGCTGTTTTTT	CATLTGAGGELFF
TRBD1	-	14	TRBJ1-2	TRBV24-1	TGTGCCACCAGTGATGAAACAGGGGTGGGTGGCTACACCTTC	CATSDETGVGGYTF
-	-	13	TRBJ1-4	TRBV5-1	TGCGCCAGCAGCTCCGGGTCGACTGAAAAACTGTTTTTT	CASSSGSTEKLFF
-	many	14	TRBJ1-2	TRBV4-1	TGCGCCAGCAGCCAAGATCCCGTAAACTATGGCTACACCTTC	CASSQDPVNYGYTF
-	-	16	TRBJ2-2	TRBV20-1	TGCAGTGCTAGTTCCGGGGCCCGTCGAGGCACCGGGGAGCTGTTTTTT	CSASSGARRGTGELFF
TRBD1	many	14	TRBJ2-7	TRBV5-1	TGCGCCAGCAGCTTGCGAGGGGGCGACTACGAGCAGTACTTC	CASSLRGGDYEQYF
TRBD1	-	15	TRBJ1-5	TRBV20-1	TGCAGTGCTCCTGTAGGGACAGGGGGCAATCAGCCCCAGCATTTT	CSAPVGTGGNQPQHF
TRBD1	-	14	TRBJ2-1	TRBV6-2/TRBV6-3	TGTGCCCACGGACAGGAAGGCTCCTACAATGAGCAGTTCTTC	CAHGQEGSYNEQFF
-	few	17	TRBJ1-3	TRBV6-1	TGTGCCAGCAGACAAGCCTCGGGTGGGTTCTCTGGAAACACCATATATTTT	CASRQASGGFSGNTIYF
TRBD2	-	19	TRBJ2-3	TRBV5-1	TGCGCCAGCAGCCCGGGACTAGCGGGAGGCTTTTCTAGCACAGATACGCAGTATTTT	CASSPGLAGGFSSTDTQYF
TRBD1	few	17	TRBJ1-4	TRBV4-3	TGCGCCAGCAGCCAAGATAAAGGGTTACAGGGGGGGGAAAAACTGTTTTTT	CASSQDKGLQGGEKLFF
-	-	14	TRBJ1-2	TRBV7-2	TGTGCCAGCAGCGATTCAGACAGGTGGTGGGGCTACACCTTC	CASSDSDRWWGYTF
-	few	12	TRBJ2-5	TRBV5-5	TGTGCCAGCAGCCGGGACCCAGGTGGCCAGTACTTC	CASSRDPGGQYF
TRBD1	-	14	TRBJ2-3	TRBV6-4	TGTGCCAGCAGTGGGGACAGGGCTGCAGATACGCAGTATTTT	CASSGDRAADTQYF
TRBD2	-	15	TRBJ2-1	TRBV30	TGTGCCTGGAGTGTAATCGCTAGCGGGAGAGGTGAGCAGTTCTTC	CAWSVIASGRGEQFF
TRBD2	many	13	TRBJ2-1	TRBV5-1	TGCGCCAGCAGGGGACTAGCGGACAATGAGCAGTTCTTC	CASRGLADNEQFF
TRBD1	-	16	TRBJ2-1	TRBV7-9	TGTGCCAGCAGCCCGTCCGGGACAGGGGTATACAATGAGCAGTTCTTC	CASSPSGTGVYNEQFF
TRBD1	many	14	TRBJ2-7	TRBV5-1	TGCGCCAGCAGCTTAGGGACAGCCAACTACGAGCAGTACTTC	CASSLGTANYEQYF
-	many	14	TRBJ1-5	TRBV7-2	TGTGCCAGCAGCTCAGGAATAGGGGATCAGCCCCAGCATTTT	CASSSGIGDQPQHF